This T cell receptor (beta chain) originates from a study of T cells in localized non-small cell lung cancer. Study-wide results and limits: Within adjacent lung there appeared a median approximately 59 of the top 100 tumor clones.

Method: immunoSEQ multiplex PCR; TCRdb's copy keeps in-frame clones and lacks some. The sample has around 33,000 clones, around 85% seen once. CDR3 size: 13 residues. Trimming removed 4 bases from V and 4 bases from J, with 10 bases in between. Per the germline V gene, CDR1 is SEHNR and CDR2 is FQNEAQ (reference sequence). About this clone itself: The antigen is not known.

The rearrangement links TRBV7-9 to TRBJ2-5; D may be TRBD1 (5 bases). This TCR derives from a woman aged 40-75 years with stage I lung adenocarcinoma. The starting material was peripheral blood, obtained before any cancer treatment. In DNA, the CDR3 is TGTGCCAGCAGCTCCAGGGTTGGAGAGACCCAGTACTTC. As protein: CASSSRVGETQYF.